These 10 T cell receptor beta chains were sequenced from one sample in a study of cytomegalovirus exposure and HLA in healthy donors. The primer mix had 60 Vbeta and 13 Jbeta primers. TCRdb's table, derived via immunoSEQ multiplex PCR, lists solely in-frame clones and lacks some. Of about 170,000 clones listed, approximately 80% are singletons. The sample consisted of PBMCs. The receptors originated from a woman aged 45-59 years in good health and CMV-seropositive.

The chain is built from TRBV12-2 and TRBJ2-5; TRBD2, as called in the table, went unchecked against the DNA. TRBV12-2 represents a pseudogene. The CDR3 is made up of 17 amino acids. This CDR3 reads CASRLALSSAGFQTQYF. The DNA for the CDR3 is TGTGCAAGTCGCTTAGCGTTGTCCTCAGCGGGGTTCCAGACCCAGTACTTC.

The gene calls are TRBV11-2 and TRBJ1-1; D is uncertain. V lost 1 base and J 0 bases, leaving 9 bases between the germline ends. The CDR3 is 15 amino acids. In germline, CDR1 is SGHAT, CDR2 FQNNGV. The CDR3 loop is CASSLAPLMNTEAFF. CDR3 bases: TGTGCCAGCAGCTTAGCCCCACTCATGAACACTGAAGCTTTCTTT.

The chain carries TRBV5-1 and TRBJ2-7; 13 bases map to TRBD2. After removal of 4 bases from V and 6 bases from J, the junction contained 13 bases not matched to a gene. There are 17 residues in the CDR3. Germline CDR1 reads SGHRS; CDR2 reads YFSETQ. The CDR3 spells CASSRNKPGLAGFEQYF. The CDR3 nucleotides are TGCGCCAGCAGCCGGAACAAACCGGGACTAGCGGGGTTCGAGCAGTACTTC.

This clone was detected a few times. This chain connects TRBV19 to TRBJ1-1, with D maybe TRBD1 (5 bases). This CDR3 contains 14 residues. Trimming removed 1 base from V and 3 bases from J, with 9 bases in between. CDR1 is LNHDA and CDR2 is SQIVND in the germline V gene (reference sequence). The CDR3: CASSIVGLDTEAFF. As DNA, the CDR3 is TGTGCCAGTAGTATAGTGGGGCTCGACACTGAAGCTTTCTTT.

The J gene is TRBJ2-7, the V gene TRBV6-5, with 15 bases identical to TRBD2. This CDR3 has 14 residues. The V and J ends lost 6 bases and 7 bases, in that order; junction bases with no gene match: 4. CDR1 and CDR2 from the germline V gene are MNHEY and SVGAGI. The CDR3 reads CASRQGLAGGEQYF. In nucleotides, the CDR3 is TGTGCCAGCAGACAGGGACTAGCGGGAGGAGAGCAGTACTTC.

The chain combines TRBV30 with TRBJ2-7; tentative D call: TRBD2 (5 bases). Trimming removed 5 bases from V and 4 bases from J, with 9 bases in between. CDR1 GTSNPN and CDR2 SVGIG come from the germline V gene (reference sequence). This CDR3 comprises 11 residues. CDR3 DNA sequence: TGTGCCTGGGGGAGAAGGTACGAGCAGTACTTC. It specifies CAWGRRYEQYF.

The rearrangement links TRBV28 to TRBJ1-6, with D perhaps matching TRBD1 (6 bases). Trimming cost V 3 bases and J 6 bases, with 15 bases left between them. The CDR3 is 16 residues long. CDR1 is MDHEN and CDR2 is SYDVKM in the germline V gene. The CDR3 protein is CASSFQKQGSNSPLHF. CDR3 in DNA: TGTGCCAGCAGTTTCCAAAAACAGGGTAGTAATTCACCCCTCCACTTT.

This clone showed up just a few times. The chain uses TRBV6-1 and TRBJ1-1, with 7 nucleotides matching TRBD1. The CDR3 consists of 13 residues. The ends lost 5 bases at V and 5 bases at J; junction bases unmatched: 5. Germline lookup yields CDR1 MNHNS and CDR2 SASEGT. The CDR3 here is CASSLTTGTEAFF. CDR3 nucleotides: TGTGCCAGCAGTTTGACGACAGGGACTGAAGCTTTCTTT.

The chain combines TRBV28 with TRBJ2-5; unclear D gene. The CDR3 covers 15 residues. The ends were cut back, 5 bases at V and 5 bases at J, with 18 bases in the middle. Per the germline V gene, CDR1 is MDHEN and CDR2 is SYDVKM. Here the CDR3 reads CASSPPLNFRETQYF. Here the CDR3 DNA reads TGTGCCAGCAGTCCCCCCTTGAACTTCCGGGAGACCCAGTACTTC.

This clone was recorded once. The chain has TRBV6-5 and TRBJ2-7, with a possible D match to TRBD1 (6 bases). Germline CDR1 MNHEY, CDR2 SVGAGI. There are 14 residues in the CDR3. V lost 5 bases and J lost 3, with 14 bases in between. DNA of the CDR3: TGTGCCAGCAGTACCAACAGGGAAAGCTACGAGCAGTACTTC. Its protein product is CASSTNRESYEQYF.